A single T cell receptor (beta chain) is shown here with its context. The target antigen is unknown. CDR3 length: 14 amino acids. Germline V gene sequence: CDR1 SGHTA, CDR2 FQGNSA. Both TCR beta VDJ combination and CDR3 sequence profiling were carried out. Genomic DNA was the template for this profiling. Via MiXCR, TCRdb re-called the reads, giving one row per CDR3 protein. The sample lists about 270,000 distinct CDR3 sequences, 55% to 65% seen once, with approximately 8% in the top ten. This record belongs to a study of CD8+CD57+ T cells in acquired aplastic anemia. Study information: Recorded DNA amounts for sorted CD4+ and CD8+ cells had an average of 3.2 ug. General observations from the study: Between patients and controls, CD8+ Simpson's diversity did not vary significantly.

This sequence originates from a human donor with severe aplastic anemia or a healthy control (not recorded which). The material sequenced was sorted CD4+, CD8+, or CD8+CD57+ T cells (not recorded which) from PBMCs. The chain employs TRBV7-2 and TRBJ2-3, with no clear D. The J call may be faulty, since TRBJ1-5 better matches the DNA end. CDR3 bases: TGTGCCAGCAGCCCCCGACAAAGCACAGATACGCAGCATTTT. Its translation: CASSPRQSTDTQHF.